The present T cell receptor beta chain was sequenced within a study of cytomegalovirus exposure and HLA in healthy donors. CDR1 SEHNR and CDR2 FQNEAQ come from the germline V gene (reference sequence). Trimming took 5 bases from V and 4 from J, leaving 17 bases between them. The CDR3 is made up of 15 amino acids. General observations from the study: Association of a missense DCLRE1C variant with TCR beta V- and J-gene trimming was reported in a later analysis. Researchers had no immune exposure information except CMV serostatus available.

Regarding this clone: The antigen is not known.

The PCR had 60 Vbeta and 13 Jbeta primers. Original methodology: Unique TCR beta chains totaled approximately 83 million in a later count, with approximately 10 million of them shared. Produced via immunoSEQ multiplex PCR; TCRdb's table is partial and in-frame only. V and J calls and clone size come straight from that table; D and trimming were deduced from the DNA. In all, the sample yields 150,000 to 200,000 clones. Sequenced input: PBMCs. The clonotype originates from a young woman in good health and CMV-seropositive. The chain recombines TRBV7-9 with TRBJ1-2, with D possibly TRBD1 on 5 matching bases. CDR3 residues: CASSPPPGVPYGYTF. The CDR3 nucleotides are TGTGCCAGCAGCCCGCCCCCGGGGGTCCCCTATGGCTACACCTTC.